This TCR beta chain originates from a study of T cells in Graves' hyperthyroidism and ophthalmopathy. Points from the study as a whole: A model of 13 V-J pairs discriminated ophthalmopathy from stable hyperthyroidism. Blood shared most expanded thyroid clonotypes above 0.001.

The CDR3 loop spans 19 amino acids. J gave up 4 bases and V 5 bases, and 16 bases lay outside the gene matches. From germline, CDR1 is KGHDR and CDR2 SFDVKD. TCR beta CDR3 sequences were amplified from RNA transcripts. First-round RT-PCR with HTBI primers amplified the TCR CDR3 region. Via MiXCR, TCRdb re-called the multiplex PCR reads, giving one row per CDR3 protein. The sample has 300,000 to 450,000 distinct CDR3 sequences, approximately 15% seen once; the top ten hold approximately 9.9%. In the case of this clonotype: As yet, its antigen is unknown.

Stable Graves' hyperthyroidism meant no ophthalmopathy progression within 18 months. Patients with uncontrolled infections, other autoimmune diseases, pregnancy or lactation were excluded. This TCR came from a woman in her sixties or seventies with Graves' hyperthyroidism. Sequenced input: blood. The chain recombines TRBV24-1 with TRBJ2-7; 13 bases are shared with TRBD2. CDR3 DNA: TGTGCCACCAGTGGCAGGACTAGCGGGAGTGCGGGGGGTCCGTACGAGCAGTACTTC. Its protein is CATSGRTSGSAGGPYEQYF.